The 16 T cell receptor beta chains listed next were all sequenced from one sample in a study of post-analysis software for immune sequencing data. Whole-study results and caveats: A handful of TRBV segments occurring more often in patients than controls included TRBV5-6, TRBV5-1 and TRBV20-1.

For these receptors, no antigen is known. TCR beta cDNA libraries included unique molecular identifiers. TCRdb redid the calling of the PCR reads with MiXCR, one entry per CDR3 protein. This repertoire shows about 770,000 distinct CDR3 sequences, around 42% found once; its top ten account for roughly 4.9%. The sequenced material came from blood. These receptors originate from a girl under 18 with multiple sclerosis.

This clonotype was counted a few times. As DNA, the CDR3 is TGTGCCAGCAGCACCCTAGCGGGAGTTTCCTACAATGAGCAGTTCTTC. Protein product: CASSTLAGVSYNEQFF. V and J are TRBV7-6 and TRBJ2-1; 10 bases agree with TRBD2. Germline loops: CDR1 SGHVS, CDR2 FNYEAQ. The CDR3 loop spans 16 amino acids. Trimming removed 5 bases from V and 1 base from J; junction bases left unmatched: 5.

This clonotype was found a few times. DNA for the CDR3: TGCGCCAGCAGCTTGATTCAGCGCACAGATACGCAGTATTTT. This encodes CASSLIQRTDTQYF. The chain links TRBV5-1 to TRBJ2-3, with unresolved D. V was clipped by 1 base and J by 1 base, with 7 bases between them. Germline V gene lookup returns CDR1 SGHRS and CDR2 YFSETQ. CDR3 size: 14 residues.

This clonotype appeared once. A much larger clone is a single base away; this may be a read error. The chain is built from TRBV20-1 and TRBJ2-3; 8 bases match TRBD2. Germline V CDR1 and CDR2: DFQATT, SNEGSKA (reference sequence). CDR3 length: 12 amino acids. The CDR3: CRASGSTDTQYF. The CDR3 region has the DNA TGCAGGGCTAGCGGGAGCACAGATACGCAGTATTTT.

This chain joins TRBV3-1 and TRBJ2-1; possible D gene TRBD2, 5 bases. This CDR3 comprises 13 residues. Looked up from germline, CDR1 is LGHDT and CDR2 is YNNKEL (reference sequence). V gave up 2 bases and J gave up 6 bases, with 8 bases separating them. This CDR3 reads CASSQTRTNEQFF. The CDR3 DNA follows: TGTGCCAGCAGCCAAACTAGGACCAATGAGCAGTTCTTC.

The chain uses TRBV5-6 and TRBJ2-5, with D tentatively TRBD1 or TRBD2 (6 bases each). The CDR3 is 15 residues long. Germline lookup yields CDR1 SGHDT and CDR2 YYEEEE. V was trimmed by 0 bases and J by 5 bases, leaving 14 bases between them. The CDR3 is CASSLGGASLETQYF. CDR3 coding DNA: TGTGCCAGCAGCTTGGGGGGGGCCAGTTTGGAGACCCAGTACTTC.

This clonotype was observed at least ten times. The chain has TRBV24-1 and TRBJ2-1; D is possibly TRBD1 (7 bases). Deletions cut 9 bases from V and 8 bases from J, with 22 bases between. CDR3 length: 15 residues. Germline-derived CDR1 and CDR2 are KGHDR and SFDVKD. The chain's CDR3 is CATSFWGETGDEQFF. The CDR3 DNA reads TGTGCCACCTCATTTTGGGGGGAAACAGGGGATGAGCAGTTCTTC.

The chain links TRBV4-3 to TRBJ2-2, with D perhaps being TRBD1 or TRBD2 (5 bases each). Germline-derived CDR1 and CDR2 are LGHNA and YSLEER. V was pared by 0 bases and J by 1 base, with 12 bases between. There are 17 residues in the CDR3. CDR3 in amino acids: CASSQEPGAQNTGELFF. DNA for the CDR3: TGCGCCAGCAGCCAAGAGCCCGGGGCGCAGAACACCGGGGAGCTGTTTTTT.

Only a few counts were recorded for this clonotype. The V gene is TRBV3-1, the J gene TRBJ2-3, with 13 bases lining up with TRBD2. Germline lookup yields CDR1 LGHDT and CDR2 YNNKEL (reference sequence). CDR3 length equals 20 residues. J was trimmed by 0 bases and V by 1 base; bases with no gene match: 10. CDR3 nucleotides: TGTGCCAGCAGCCAAGGATTAAGACTAGCGGGAGGTGCTAGCACAGATACGCAGTATTTT. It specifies CASSQGLRLAGGASTDTQYF.

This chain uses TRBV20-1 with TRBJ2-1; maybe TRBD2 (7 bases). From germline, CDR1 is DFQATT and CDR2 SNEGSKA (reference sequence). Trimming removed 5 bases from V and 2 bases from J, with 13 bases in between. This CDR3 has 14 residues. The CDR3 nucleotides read TGCAGTGCTCTAGGGGGGGCGACCTACAATGAGCAGTTCTTC. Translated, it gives CSALGGATYNEQFF.

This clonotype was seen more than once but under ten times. In DNA form, the CDR3 reads TGTGCCAGCAGCTTGGGTTCGGGACAAATAGCCTACGAGCAGTACTTC. This sequence encodes CASSLGSGQIAYEQYF. The J gene is TRBJ2-7, the V gene TRBV7-9; tentative D call: TRBD1 (6 bases). Trimming pared 3 bases from V and 2 bases from J, leaving 17 bases between. CDR1 is SEHNR and CDR2 is FQNEAQ in the germline V gene (reference sequence). The CDR3 has 16 residues.

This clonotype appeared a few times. This CDR3 is CASSLGAVSSYNEQFF. The CDR3 DNA is TGCGCCAGCAGCTTAGGAGCAGTTAGCTCCTACAATGAGCAGTTCTTC. The J gene is TRBJ2-1, the V gene TRBV5-1; D is undetermined. V lost 2 bases, J lost 0 bases, and 12 bases lay in between. This CDR3 comprises 16 residues. Germline V gene lookup returns CDR1 SGHRS and CDR2 YFSETQ.

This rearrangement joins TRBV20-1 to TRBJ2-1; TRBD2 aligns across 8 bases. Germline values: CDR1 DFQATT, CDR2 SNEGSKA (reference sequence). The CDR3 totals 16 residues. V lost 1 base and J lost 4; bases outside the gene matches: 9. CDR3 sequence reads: CSARVPGTRLYNEQFF. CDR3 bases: TGCAGTGCTAGAGTCCCCGGGACTAGGCTTTACAATGAGCAGTTCTTC.

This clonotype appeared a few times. The CDR3 sequence is CASSQDSGGGNEQFF. The CDR3 coding sequence is TGCGCCAGCAGCCAAGACTCAGGGGGAGGCAATGAGCAGTTCTTC. The rearrangement links TRBV4-3 to TRBJ2-1; perhaps TRBD1 as D (7 bases). V was shortened by 0 bases and J by 6 bases, with 12 bases between the two germline ends. Germline CDR1 is LGHNA and CDR2 is YSLEER. The CDR3 is 15 amino acids.

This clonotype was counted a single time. In DNA, the CDR3 is TGCAGTGCTAGAGGATTACTAGATTCCTACGAGCAGTACTTC. As protein: CSARGLLDSYEQYF. J is TRBJ2-5 and V is TRBV20-1, with D possibly matching TRBD2 (5 bases). The J call may be wrong; the DNA end is better matched by TRBJ2-7. Looked up from germline, CDR1 is DFQATT and CDR2 is SNEGSKA (reference sequence). The CDR3 has 14 amino acids.

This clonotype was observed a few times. The CDR3 sequence is CASSPGQPIYEQYF. The DNA for the CDR3 is TGTGCCAGCAGTCCTGGACAGCCGATATACGAGCAGTACTTC. This chain connects TRBV6-2 or TRBV6-3 to TRBJ2-5; tentatively, D is TRBD1 (6 bases). The DNA end lines up better with TRBJ2-7; the J call may be wrong. The germline gives CDR1 MNHEY, CDR2 SVGEGT. This CDR3 has 14 residues.

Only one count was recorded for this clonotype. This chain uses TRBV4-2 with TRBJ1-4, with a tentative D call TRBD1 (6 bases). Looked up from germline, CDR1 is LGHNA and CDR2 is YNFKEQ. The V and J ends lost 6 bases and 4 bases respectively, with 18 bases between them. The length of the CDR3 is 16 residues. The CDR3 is CASRNSGGTDNEKLFF. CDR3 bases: TGTGCCAGCAGGAACAGTGGGGGCACAGATAATGAAAAACTGTTTTTT.